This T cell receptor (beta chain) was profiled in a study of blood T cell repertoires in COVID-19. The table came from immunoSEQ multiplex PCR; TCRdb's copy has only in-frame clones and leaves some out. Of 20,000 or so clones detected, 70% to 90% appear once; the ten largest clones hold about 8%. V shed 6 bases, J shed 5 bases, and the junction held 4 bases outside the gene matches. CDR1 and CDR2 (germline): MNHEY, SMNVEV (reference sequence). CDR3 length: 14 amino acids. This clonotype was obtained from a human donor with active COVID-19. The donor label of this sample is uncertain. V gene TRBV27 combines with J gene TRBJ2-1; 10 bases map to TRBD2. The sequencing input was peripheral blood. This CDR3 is CASRRSGGNNEQFF. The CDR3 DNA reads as TGTGCCAGCAGGCGTAGCGGGGGGAACAATGAGCAGTTCTTC.